Shown below are 16 T cell receptor beta chains from a single sample sequenced in a study of blood T cell repertoires in COVID-19. Generated by immunoSEQ multiplex PCR, the TCRdb table keeps only in-frame clones and is missing some. The data show 100,000 or so clones, just over 85% seen once. The specimen sequenced was PBMCs or T cells enriched from blood (not recorded which). Receptors were obtained from a woman between 50 and 59 years old who had recovered from COVID-19.

The chain recombines TRBV19 with TRBJ1-2; a possible D gene is TRBD1 (5 bases). The V and J ends lost 5 bases and 0 bases respectively, with 10 bases between them. The CDR3 contains 14 residues. CDR1 is LNHDA and CDR2 is SQIVND in the germline V gene (reference sequence). The chain's CDR3 is CASSSEGPNYGYTF. The CDR3 region has the DNA TGTGCCAGTAGTTCGGAGGGACCTAACTATGGCTACACCTTC.

The CDR3 loop reads CASITTVAGTYEQYF. The DNA of the CDR3 is TGTGCCAGCATCACAACGGTGGCAGGGACCTACGAGCAGTACTTC. V and J are TRBV28 and TRBJ2-7; D is perhaps TRBD1 (5 bases). Germline V CDR1 and CDR2: MDHEN, SYDVKM. The CDR3 totals 15 residues. V lost 7 bases and J 2 bases, leaving 18 bases between the germline ends.

This chain connects TRBV7-8 to TRBJ1-3; D unresolved. The germline CDR1 and CDR2 sequences are SGHVS and FQNEAQ. This CDR3 has 13 residues. The V and J ends lost 1 base and 8 bases respectively, with 9 bases between them. Written as DNA, the CDR3 is TGTGCCAGCAGCTTAGATTACGGTGACACCATATATTTT. Its protein product is CASSLDYGDTIYF.

This clone has a handful of counts. V and J are TRBV12-3 or TRBV12-4 and TRBJ1-1; no clear D gene. The CDR3 is made up of 12 amino acids. Trimming took off 4 bases at V and 1 base at J, with 4 bases between the two ends. CDR3 in DNA: TGTGCCAGCAGTTCAGGGAACACTGAAGCTTTCTTT. Its protein product is CASSSGNTEAFF.

This rearrangement joins TRBV5-1 to TRBJ2-1, with D tentatively TRBD2 (6 bases). V dropped 2 bases and J dropped 5 bases, with 8 bases sitting between them. CDR1 is SGHRS, CDR2 YFSETQ, per germline. The CDR3 length is 13 residues. In DNA form, the CDR3 reads TGCGCCAGCAGCTTTATAGCGGACAATGAGCAGTTCTTC. Protein: CASSFIADNEQFF.

V usage is TRBV5-4 and J usage is TRBJ2-3, with 7 bases fitting TRBD2. The J segment lost 9 bases and the V segment lost 3 bases, leaving 10 bases of the junction unmatched. The CDR3 covers 14 residues. CDR1 SGHNT and CDR2 YYREEE come from the germline V gene (reference sequence). In nucleotides, the CDR3 is TGTGCCAGCAGCTGGGGGACGGGCGGGAGAACGCAGTATTTT. Its protein is CASSWGTGGRTQYF.

This clone was counted once. The V call is TRBV30, the J call TRBJ1-2, with 8 bases that match TRBD1. Germline-derived CDR1 and CDR2 are GTSNPN and SVGIG (reference sequence). This CDR3 region has 12 residues. With V trimmed by 2 bases and J by 6 bases, 2 bases remained unmatched. The CDR3 loop is CAWSQGADGYTF. CDR3 bases: TGTGCCTGGAGTCAGGGGGCGGATGGCTACACCTTC.

The chain combines TRBV30 with TRBJ2-7; D gene ambiguous. V was clipped by 3 bases and J by 3 bases, with 12 bases between them. This CDR3 has 13 residues. Germline V gene data show CDR1 as GTSNPN and CDR2 as SVGIG (reference sequence). The CDR3 region is CAWSLDSSYEQYF. CDR3 nucleotides: TGTGCCTGGAGCCTCGACTCAAGCTACGAGCAGTACTTC.

This clone occurred a few times. CDR3 nucleotide sequence: TGTGCCTGGAGTGTTGCCAGTAGCACAGATACGCAGTATTTT. Translated: CAWSVASSTDTQYF. The chain recombines TRBV30 with TRBJ2-3, with D unclear. With 0 bases removed from V and 0 bases from J, the gap between germline ends came to 7 bases. CDR1 GTSNPN and CDR2 SVGIG come from the germline V gene (reference sequence). The CDR3 is 14 residues long.

This clone showed up just once. The chain couples TRBV7-2 to TRBJ2-1, with D maybe TRBD2 (6 bases). Per the germline V gene, CDR1 is SGHTA and CDR2 is FQGNSA. Between the trimmed V and J ends, which lost 3 bases and 6 bases, there was a span of 15 bases. This CDR3 region has 15 residues. CDR3 coding DNA: TGTGCCAGCAGCTTTCAATTAGTCGGGAGCAATGAGCAGTTCTTC. As protein: CASSFQLVGSNEQFF.

This chain joins TRBV28 and TRBJ2-3, with D perhaps TRBD2 (5 bases). This CDR3 is 12 amino acids long. Germline CDR1 reads MDHEN; CDR2 reads SYDVKM. V lost 8 bases and J 1 base, leaving 7 bases between the germline ends. In DNA form, the CDR3 reads TGTGCCAGCGAGGAGGGCACAGATACGCAGTATTTT. This gives the protein CASEEGTDTQYF.

The J gene is TRBJ2-2, the V gene TRBV29-1; 7 bases line up with TRBD2. The CDR3 has 13 residues. V was clipped by 3 bases and J by 5 bases; unmatched bases: 3. Per the germline V gene, CDR1 is SQVTM and CDR2 is ANQGSEA. The CDR3 region is CSVDSGGTGELFF. For the CDR3, the DNA is TGCAGCGTTGATTCCGGGGGGACCGGGGAGCTGTTTTTT.

This clone was seen more than once but under ten times. The chain employs TRBV7-2 and TRBJ1-2; D remains ambiguous. CDR1 SGHTA and CDR2 FQGNSA come from the germline V gene. The CDR3 consists of 15 residues. Between the trimmed V and J ends, which lost 3 bases and 3 bases, there was a span of 14 bases. CDR3 nucleotide sequence: TGTGCCAGCAGCTTCACCCTGACACCCTACTATGGCTACACCTTC. Translated, it gives CASSFTLTPYYGYTF.

Concerning this clone: The junction departs from the called germline gene at one end, perhaps through a read error. The rearrangement links TRBV30 to TRBJ1-5; D possibly corresponds to TRBD1 (5 bases). This CDR3 has 20 amino acids. Germline CDR1 GTSNPN, CDR2 SVGIG (reference sequence). The CDR3 loop reads CTWALQVRKGYLGGNQPQHF. For the CDR3, the DNA is TGTACCTGGGCCCTACAGGTGAGGAAAGGGTATCTCGGGGGGAATCAGCCCCAGCATTTT.

The chain uses TRBV28 and TRBJ2-5; TRBD2 matches 9 bases. V was pared by 2 bases and J by 1 base, with 11 bases of the junction left unmatched. The CDR3 is 18 amino acids. Germline values: CDR1 MDHEN, CDR2 SYDVKM. The CDR3 DNA reads TGTGCCAGCAGTTTAACCCTGGCTAGCGGGAATCTCCAAGAGACCCAGTACTTC. It yields the protein CASSLTLASGNLQETQYF.

This chain connects TRBV3-1 (or the pseudogene TRBV3-2) to TRBJ2-7; 11 bases map to TRBD2. This CDR3 has 18 residues. Losses at the gene ends were 1 base for V and 7 bases for J; bases not matched to a gene: 15. Germline values: CDR1 LGHDT, CDR2 YNNKEL (reference sequence). The CDR3 loop is CASSQVSRRTSGFTEQYF. The DNA for the CDR3 is TGTGCCAGCAGCCAAGTGTCCCGTCGGACTAGCGGGTTCACAGAGCAGTACTTC.